This TCR beta chain originates from a study of T cells in women clearing cervical HPV infection. Study in general: For cases, blood was sampled a median 149 days after lesion detection, interquartile range about 90 to 230 days.

General observations from the study: Cases carried less TRBV6-7 than controls: approximately 0.1% versus 0.16%.

The V end lost 8 bases, the J end lost 3 bases, and 19 bases lay between the germline ends. The CDR3 covers 15 residues. Germline CDR1 is SNHLY and CDR2 is FYNNEI. The repertoire was sequenced with immunoSEQ multiplex PCR; TCRdb's copy has only in-frame clones and lacks some. The sample totals 15,000 to 20,000 clones. In the case of this clone: What it binds is unknown. The read ends 3 residues early relative to the CDR3; the germline J gene fills the gap.

The chain has TRBV2 and TRBJ1-2; D may be TRBD1 (6 bases). This receptor was taken from a woman between 18 and 75 years old with a cervical HPV16 infection that either progressed to CIN3+ or cleared (not recorded which). The sequencing input was blood buffy coat. Incomplete CDR3 DNA: TGTGCCAGCGCATTCCTCTGGGGGCTTGACTATGGC. Its protein product is CASAFLWGLDYG. The complete CDR3 reads CASAFLWGLDYGYTF.